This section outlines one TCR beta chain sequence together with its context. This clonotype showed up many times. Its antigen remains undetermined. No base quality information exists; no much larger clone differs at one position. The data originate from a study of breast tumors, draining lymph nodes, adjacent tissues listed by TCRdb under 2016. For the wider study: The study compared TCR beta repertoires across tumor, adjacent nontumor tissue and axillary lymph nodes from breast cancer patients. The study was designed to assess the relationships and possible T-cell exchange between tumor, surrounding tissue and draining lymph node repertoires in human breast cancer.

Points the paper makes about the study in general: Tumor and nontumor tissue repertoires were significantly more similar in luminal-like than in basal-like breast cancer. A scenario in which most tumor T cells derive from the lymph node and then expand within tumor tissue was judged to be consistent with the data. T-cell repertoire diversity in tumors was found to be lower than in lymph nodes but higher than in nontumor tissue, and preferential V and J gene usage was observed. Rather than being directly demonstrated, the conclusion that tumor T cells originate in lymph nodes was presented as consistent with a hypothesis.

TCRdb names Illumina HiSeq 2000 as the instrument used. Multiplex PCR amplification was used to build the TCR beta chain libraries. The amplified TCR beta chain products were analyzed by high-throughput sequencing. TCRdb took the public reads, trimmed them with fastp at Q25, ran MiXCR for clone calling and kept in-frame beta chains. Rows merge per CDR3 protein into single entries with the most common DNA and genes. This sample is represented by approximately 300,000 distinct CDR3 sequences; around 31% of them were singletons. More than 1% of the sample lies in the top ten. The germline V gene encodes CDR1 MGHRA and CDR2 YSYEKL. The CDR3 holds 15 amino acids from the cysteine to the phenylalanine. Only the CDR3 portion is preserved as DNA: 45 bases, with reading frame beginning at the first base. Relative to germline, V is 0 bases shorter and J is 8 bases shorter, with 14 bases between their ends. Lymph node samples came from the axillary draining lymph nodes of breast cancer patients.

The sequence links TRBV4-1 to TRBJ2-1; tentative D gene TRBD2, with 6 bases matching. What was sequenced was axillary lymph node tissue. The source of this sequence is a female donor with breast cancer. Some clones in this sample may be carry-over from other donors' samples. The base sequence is TGCGCCAGCAGCCAAGAAGGAGCGGGTGTCTATGAGCAGTTCTTC. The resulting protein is CASSQEGAGVYEQFF.